The sequence of this TCR beta chain was determined in a study of human T cells and chemical hapten exposure. TCRdb fed the RACE reads into MiXCR, producing one record per CDR3 protein. The repertoire consists of about 70,000 distinct CDR3 sequences, with 9.8% occurring once and the leading ten covering more than 2.5%. This clonotype was observed many times. Trimming cost V 2 bases and J 2 bases; bases outside gene matches: 8. The CDR3 has 17 amino acids. CDR1 and CDR2 from the germline V gene are MNHEY and SVGEGT. The time point is: patch test 1, 2 weeks after DPC sensitization. The treatment is: therapeutic diphenylcyclopropenone sensitization with weekly scalp DPC.

This sequence was found in a woman between 40 and 55 years old with alopecia areata. Some clones in this sample may be carry-over from other donors' samples. The chain uses TRBV6-2 or TRBV6-3 and TRBJ2-7; 11 bases fit TRBD2. The source material was whole blood, sampled in connection with sensitization to the hapten diphenylcyclopropenone (DPC). The CDR3 region is CASSYGGLAAPTYEQYF. CDR3 DNA: TGTGCCAGCAGTTACGGGGGACTAGCGGCACCCACCTACGAGCAGTACTTC.